The clone carrying this T cell receptor (beta chain) was counted between two and nine times. The data are from a study of type 1 and type 2 diabetes patients. Study at large: The cohort mixed type 1 diabetes, type 2 diabetes and nondiabetic donors. T cells were magnetically sorted from PBMCs as CD4+ or CD8+ subsets. Across the study, some 20 million paired-end reads were produced.

Donors had no other autoimmune disease or infection in four weeks. This CDR3 contains 14 residues. Germline CDR1 LGHNA, CDR2 YSLEER. V was shortened by 4 bases and J by 4 bases, with 10 bases between the two germline ends. PCR was run on genomic DNA. Amplification of the beta chain CDR3 used 30 forward and 13 reverse multiplex primers. From the multiplex PCR reads, TCRdb called clonotypes with MiXCR, one entry per CDR3 protein. The sample has around 300,000 distinct CDR3 sequences, 40% to 50% seen once; the top ten hold roughly 15%. This chain links TRBV4-3 with TRBJ2-2; tentatively, D is TRBD2 (6 bases). The TCR was taken from a man aged 18 to 30 with type 2 diabetes. The material sequenced was peripheral blood mononuclear cells (PBMCs). CDR3 sequence (DNA): TGCGCCAGCAGCCGGGACTTTGGCACCGGGGAGCTGTTTTTT. Residues: CASSRDFGTGELFF.